These 30 T cell receptor beta chains came from one sample sequenced in a study of blood T cell repertoires in COVID-19. Assay used: immunoSEQ multiplex PCR; TCRdb lists only in-frame clones, some missing. The top ten clones hold 4.3% of a sample with 210,000 or so clones, around 84% of them seen once. Sequencing used PBMCs or T cells enriched from blood (not recorded which). These receptors were obtained from a man between 25 and 39 years old with acute COVID-19.

J is TRBJ1-6 and V is TRBV12-2; the table's D call of TRBD1 was not tested on the DNA. TRBV12-2 is flagged as a pseudogene. There are 14 residues in the CDR3. The CDR3 DNA reads as TGTGCAAGTCGTCCTGACAGGGGCAATTCACCCCTCCACTTT. Protein: CASRPDRGNSPLHF.

The rearrangement uses TRBV3-1 (or the pseudogene TRBV3-2) and TRBJ1-2; a possible D gene is TRBD1 (5 bases). Per the germline V gene, CDR1 is LGHDT and CDR2 is YNNKEL (reference sequence). CDR3 length: 12 amino acids. V shed 4 bases and J shed 5 bases, with 8 bases lying between them. The CDR3 nucleotides read TGTGCCAGCAGCCCAGGGATATATGGCTACACCTTC. Protein: CASSPGIYGYTF.

A few counts support this clone. V gene TRBV4-2 combines with J gene TRBJ2-3; 9 bases line up with TRBD2. The germline gives CDR1 LGHNA, CDR2 YNFKEQ. This CDR3 is built from 20 residues. Trimming cost V 0 bases and J 3 bases; bases outside gene matches: 16. The CDR3 reads CASSQEIGAGGRLLTDTQYF. The CDR3 coding sequence is TGTGCCAGCAGCCAAGAAATCGGCGCGGGGGGGCGGTTATTGACAGATACGCAGTATTTT.

The chain employs TRBV14 and TRBJ1-2; possibly TRBD1 for D (6 bases). This CDR3 has 14 amino acids. Germline CDR1 SGHDN, CDR2 FVKESK. Between the trimmed V and J ends, which lost 4 bases and 0 bases, there was a span of 9 bases. The CDR3 coding sequence is TGTGCCAGCAGCCCATGGACAGCTAACTATGGCTACACCTTC. Its translation is CASSPWTANYGYTF.

The CDR3 here is CASSPGYNEQFF. The CDR3 DNA follows: TGTGCCAGCTCACCCGGTTACAATGAGCAGTTCTTC. This chain links TRBV18 with TRBJ2-1; D is unclear. Germline loops: CDR1 KGHSH, CDR2 LQKENI. The CDR3 is made up of 12 amino acids. Trimming took off 3 bases at V and 4 bases at J, with 4 bases between the two ends. The variable domain in full, completed from reference TRBV18 and TRBJ2-1, reads NAGVMQNPRHLVRRRGQEARLRCSPMKGHSHVYWYRQLPEEGLKFMVYLQKENIIDESGMPKERFSAEFPKEGPSILRIQQVVRGDSAAYFCASSPGYNEQFFGPGTRLTVL.

This chain links TRBV19 with TRBJ1-2; possibly TRBD1 for D (5 bases). Trimming left V 9 bases short and J 3 bases short, with 20 bases between. CDR1 and CDR2 from the germline V gene are LNHDA and SQIVND (reference sequence). CDR3 size: 15 residues. The CDR3 DNA reads TGTGCCAGCAAAGGGCCTGGGGCGCAGGACTATGGCTACACCTTC. Its translation: CASKGPGAQDYGYTF.

The chain carries TRBV6-5 and TRBJ1-2, with 10 nucleotides matching TRBD1. The CDR3 totals 14 residues. Per germline, CDR1 MNHEY and CDR2 SVGAGI. V lost 7 bases and J lost 4; bases outside the gene matches: 6. Here the CDR3 DNA reads TGTGCCAGCATAGACAGGGGGCAAGGCTATGGCTACACCTTC. Amino acids: CASIDRGQGYGYTF.

The chain carries TRBV19 and TRBJ2-7; the match to TRBD2 covers 12 bases. The CDR3 is made up of 16 amino acids. Germline values: CDR1 LNHDA, CDR2 SQIVND (reference sequence). V was pared by 3 bases and J by 0 bases, with 3 bases of the junction left unmatched. The CDR3 DNA reads as TGTGCCAGTAGTATTGGGGGACTAGCGGGCTCCTACGAGCAGTACTTC. As protein: CASSIGGLAGSYEQYF.

There are a few counts of this clone. The chain is built from TRBV5-6 and TRBJ1-2; no reliable D call. In germline, CDR1 is SGHDT, CDR2 YYEEEE. This CDR3 is 17 amino acids long. Trimming stripped 6 bases from V and 3 bases from J, with 24 bases between. Written as DNA, the CDR3 is TGTGCCAGCATCGGGGTCGTAAGGGAGAGAGATGACTATGGCTACACCTTC. Translated, it gives CASIGVVRERDDYGYTF.

The chain recombines TRBV11-2 with TRBJ2-3; the match to TRBD1 covers 7 bases. V was pared by 0 bases and J by 0 bases, with 0 bases of the junction left unmatched. This CDR3 spans 15 amino acids. Germline loops: CDR1 SGHAT, CDR2 FQNNGV. CDR3 nucleotide sequence: TGTGCCAGCAGCTTAGACAGGGGGAGCACAGATACGCAGTATTTT. Its translation is CASSLDRGSTDTQYF.

The chain is built from TRBV3-1 (or the pseudogene TRBV3-2) and TRBJ1-4; D ambiguous. The CDR3 length is 14 residues. V lost 4 bases, J lost 7 bases, and 13 bases lay in between. Germline CDR1 reads LGHDT; CDR2 reads YNNKEL (reference sequence). The CDR3 DNA follows: TGTGCCAGCAGCCCGGGTACCGATCTTGAAAAACTGTTTTTT. Amino acids: CASSPGTDLEKLFF.

A single count supports this clone. This sequence joins TRBV5-1 and TRBJ1-3; TRBD1 might be the D (6 bases). CDR1 is SGHRS, CDR2 YFSETQ, per germline. CDR3 length: 15 residues. V lost 4 bases and J lost 0, with 11 bases in between. CDR3 in amino acids: CASSVTGDSGNTIYF. In DNA, the CDR3 is TGCGCCAGCAGCGTGACAGGAGACTCTGGAAACACCATATATTTT.

This clone came up a few times. This chain joins TRBV10-3 and TRBJ1-5, with D possibly TRBD1 on 6 matching bases. This CDR3 has 15 residues. Germline assignment: CDR1 ENHRY and CDR2 SYGVKD. Trimming removed 6 bases from V and 6 bases from J, with 18 bases in between. The CDR3 nucleotides are TGTGCCATCAGCCCCGGACAGTCAGTGGGTCAGCCCCAGCATTTT. Amino acid sequence: CAISPGQSVGQPQHF.

The chain uses TRBV27 and TRBJ1-2; a weak D match, TRBD1 (5 bases). V was trimmed by 5 bases and J by 4 bases, leaving 17 bases between them. There are 15 residues in the CDR3. The germline V gene has CDR1 MNHEY and CDR2 SMNVEV (reference sequence). The CDR3 is CASSPQVGQIYGYTF. CDR3 nucleotide sequence: TGTGCCAGCAGTCCCCAGGTGGGGCAGATCTATGGCTACACCTTC.

The rearrangement links TRBV12-5 to TRBJ1-1; D remains ambiguous. CDR3 length equals 12 residues. Trimming shortened V by 0 bases and J by 11 bases, and 10 bases separated the two germline ends. The germline V gene has CDR1 LGHNT and CDR2 FRNRAP. The CDR3 loop reads CASGLVAGSAFF. For the CDR3, the DNA is TGTGCTAGTGGTTTGGTCGCGGGGTCGGCTTTCTTT.

J is TRBJ2-7 and V is TRBV6-1; D perhaps matches TRBD1 (6 bases). V gave up 2 bases and J gave up 6 bases, with 17 bases separating them. Germline-derived CDR1 and CDR2 are MNHNS and SASEGT. The CDR3 consists of 15 residues. CDR3 sequence reads: CASSEYTGSVGEQYF. The CDR3 coding sequence is TGTGCCAGCAGTGAATATACAGGGAGTGTGGGCGAGCAGTACTTC.

The chain uses TRBV5-6 and TRBJ1-3, with TRBD1 as a possible D gene (6 bases). V shed 0 bases and J shed 0 bases, with 10 bases lying between them. The CDR3 consists of 16 residues. Germline CDR1 and CDR2: SGHDT and YYEEEE. The CDR3 sequence is CASSLAHRDSGNTIYF. CDR3 coding DNA: TGTGCCAGCAGCTTGGCCCACAGGGACTCTGGAAACACCATATATTTT. Variable domain in full (rest from reference TRBV5-6 and TRBJ1-3): DAGVTQSPTHLIKTRGQQVTLRCSPKSGHDTVSWYQQALGQGPQFIFQYYEEEERQRGNFPDRFSGHQFPNYSSELNVNALLLGDSALYLCASSLAHRDSGNTIYFGEGSWLTVV.

Regarding this clone: The sample holds other DNA sequences that translate to the same CDR3. The chain has TRBV30 and TRBJ1-5; D is unclear. Trimming stripped 0 bases from V and 4 bases from J, with 7 bases between. CDR3 size: 13 residues. CDR1 and CDR2 (germline): GTSNPN, SVGIG (reference sequence). CDR3 DNA: TGTGCCTGGAGTGTTACAGATAATCAGCCCCAGCATTTT. Translation: CAWSVTDNQPQHF.

The chain is built from TRBV7-3 and TRBJ2-2; a possible D gene is TRBD1 (5 bases). The CDR3 extends over 15 amino acids. Looked up from germline, CDR1 is SGHTA and CDR2 is FQGTGA. V shed 3 bases and J shed 3 bases, with 11 bases lying between them. The CDR3 region has the DNA TGTGCCAGCAGCTTCCACGGACATGACACCGGGGAGCTGTTTTTT. Translated: CASSFHGHDTGELFF.

The CDR3 spells CASSLGQATNYGYTF. The CDR3 DNA reads as TGTGCCAGCAGCTTAGGACAGGCCACTAACTATGGCTACACCTTC. This chain joins TRBV7-9 and TRBJ1-2; tentatively, D is TRBD1 (6 bases). CDR3 length: 15 amino acids. Trimming removed 1 base at V and 0 bases at J, with 9 bases between. CDR1 is SEHNR, CDR2 FQNEAQ, per germline (reference sequence).

On this clone: Other DNA sequences in the sample encode the same CDR3. The V gene is TRBV6-5, the J gene TRBJ1-1, with D maybe TRBD1 (5 bases). The CDR3 extends over 14 amino acids. V lost 2 bases to trimming and J lost 2 bases, with 9 bases between them. Looked up from germline, CDR1 is MNHEY and CDR2 is SVGAGI. The CDR3 loop reads CASSYRGLNTEAFF. CDR3 nucleotide sequence: TGTGCCAGCAGTTACCGGGGACTAAACACTGAAGCTTTCTTT.

For the CDR3, the DNA is TGCGCCAGCAGCCAAGAGCTCATTACCTATCGGTCACCCCTCCACTTT. Translated: CASSQELITYRSPLHF. V usage is TRBV4-1 and J usage is TRBJ1-6; no firm D call. The V end was cut by 0 bases, the J end by 10 bases, with 16 bases between. Germline lookup yields CDR1 MGHRA and CDR2 YSYEKL. CDR3 length: 16 amino acids.

The chain uses TRBV7-2 and TRBJ2-2; 9 positions match TRBD1. This CDR3 is 15 amino acids long. The germline V gene encodes CDR1 SGHTA and CDR2 FQGNSA. Losses at the gene ends were 3 bases for V and 4 bases for J; bases not matched to a gene: 3. CDR3 in amino acids: CASSFGQGITGELFF. CDR3 coding DNA: TGTGCCAGCAGCTTCGGACAGGGGATCACCGGGGAGCTGTTTTTT.

The table lists this clone with a few counts. This chain uses TRBV2 with TRBJ2-3; TRBD2 might be the D (6 bases). The germline V gene has CDR1 SNHLY and CDR2 FYNNEI. The V end was cut by 6 bases, the J end by 5 bases, with 18 bases between. This CDR3 region has 15 residues. CDR3 amino acids: CASRGTLTYKDTQYF. In DNA, the CDR3 is TGTGCCAGCAGGGGGACTTTAACGTATAAAGATACGCAGTATTTT.

This chain connects TRBV10-1 to TRBJ1-1; 9 bases agree with TRBD1. Germline assignment: CDR1 WNHNN and CDR2 SYGVQD (reference sequence). The CDR3 is 14 residues long. Unmatched junction bases numbered 9, after V lost 8 bases and J lost 5 bases. The CDR3 sequence: CASGPGQGITEAFF. In DNA form, the CDR3 reads TGCGCCAGCGGACCGGGACAGGGTATAACTGAAGCTTTCTTT.

The chain employs TRBV30 and TRBJ1-1; no clear D gene. The CDR3 spans 14 residues. Per the germline V gene, CDR1 is GTSNPN and CDR2 is SVGIG (reference sequence). Trimming took 0 bases from V and 3 from J, leaving 11 bases between them. The CDR3 sequence is CAWSVGRLYTEAFF. DNA of the CDR3: TGTGCCTGGAGTGTGGGGAGATTGTACACTGAAGCTTTCTTT.

This chain connects TRBV10-2 to TRBJ2-5, with 7 bases that match TRBD1. V shed 5 bases, J shed 4 bases, and the junction held 13 bases outside the gene matches. The CDR3 runs 16 residues. CDR1 is WSHSY and CDR2 is SAAADI in the germline V gene. CDR3 residues: CASSQPDRVIGETQYF. DNA for the CDR3: TGCGCCAGCAGTCAACCCGACAGGGTAATAGGAGAGACCCAGTACTTC.

The chain carries TRBV12-3 or TRBV12-4 and TRBJ1-2; D call uncertain. V was trimmed by 8 bases and J by 6 bases, leaving 16 bases between them. The CDR3 is 13 residues long. CDR3 sequence (DNA): TGTGCCAGCCGCCCTATCGGGTCCGATGGCTACACCTTC. Its protein product is CASRPIGSDGYTF.

This chain links TRBV28 with TRBJ2-7, with D possibly matching TRBD2 (5 bases). Trimming shortened V by 5 bases and J by 6 bases, and 11 bases separated the two germline ends. There are 12 residues in the CDR3. CDR1 MDHEN and CDR2 SYDVKM come from the germline V gene. CDR3 sequence: CASSLRVVEQYF. The DNA of the CDR3 is TGTGCCAGCAGTCTGCGGGTAGTCGAGCAGTACTTC.

The rearrangement links TRBV7-2 to TRBJ1-2; D gene ambiguous. Germline V gene sequence: CDR1 SGHTA, CDR2 FQGNSA. V was clipped by 0 bases and J by 0 bases, with 8 bases between them. This CDR3 contains 15 residues. CDR3 protein: CASSLASKPNYGYTF. The CDR3 DNA reads as TGTGCCAGCAGCTTAGCCTCCAAGCCTAACTATGGCTACACCTTC.